This T cell receptor (beta chain) is drawn from a study of somatic mutations in cytotoxic T cells in rheumatoid arthritis. Background on the study: Flow sorting of some V beta antibody-stained T cells reached nearly 100% purity, with V beta1+ cells also TCRB-sequenced.

The protocol was immunoSEQ multiplex PCR, while the TCRdb copy is restricted to in-frame clones and leaves out a portion. This sample has 9,500 to 15,000 clones; around 83% occur once, and the top ten carry about 14%. Study observations and caveats: In about an eighth of the roughly 60 patients, the largest CD8+ clone exceeded 20% of CD8+ cells. With advancing age, CD8+ clonality climbed in rheumatoid arthritis patients but did not rise in healthy controls.

Separation of CD4+ and CD8+ cells was performed by positive magnetic bead selection, and purity was verified by flow cytometry. This clone was detected once. Its target is not known. This sample includes further DNA sequences coding for the same CDR3. Sequences were obtained from CD8+ T cells sorted from blood. This sequence was found in a woman aged 60-75 years in good health.

In DNA, the CDR3 is TGTGCCAGCAGCGTAGAAGGGGCAGGAACAGATACGCAGTATTTT. This translates into CASSVEGAGTDTQYF. The V gene is TRBV9, the J gene TRBJ2-3, with D maybe TRBD1 (5 bases). Germline-derived CDR1 and CDR2 are SGDLS and YYNGEE. The length of the CDR3 is 15 residues. V lost 0 bases to trimming and J lost 3 bases, with 11 bases between them.